This section outlines one TCR beta chain sequence together with its context. Its binding antigen is unknown. No qualities accompany the bases; no much larger clone lies one base away. Library method: RT-PCR. These reads were obtained on an Illumina HiSeq 2500. The public reads were quality trimmed at Q25 with fastp and then assembled into clones with MiXCR by TCRdb, keeping productive beta chains. Entries are consolidated by CDR3 protein sequence, retaining the most common genes and DNA. The sample table contains roughly 790,000 distinct CDR3 sequences; only one count was recorded for roughly 20% of them. Of the sample, around 9.6% falls within the top ten clones. The data were obtained in a study of response to subunit inactivated influenza vaccine (dated by TCRdb to between 2018 and 2020). Regarding the research as a whole: Deep quantitative T cell receptor repertoire profiling was used in the study to track responses to a trivalent subunit inactivated influenza vaccine.

Overall study outcomes, separate from this receptor: The authors suggested that each seasonal influenza vaccination may recruit only a limited number of new T cells.

CDR1 is given as ENHRY and CDR2 as SYGVKD, both from the germline V gene. V is clipped by 3 bases and J by 7 bases, and the sequence between their germline boundaries is 12 bases long. Reading from cysteine to phenylalanine, the CDR3 counts 14 amino acids. The kept DNA is CDR3 alone, 42 bases in frame from the first base. Here the chain combines TRBV10-3 and TRBJ1-4; TRBD1 is perhaps the D gene, given 6 matching bases. The sample was PBMCs from blood, taken 5 to 6 days after vaccination. The receptor comes from a man in his forties or fifties who received an inactivated influenza vaccine. Donor details come from another sample of the same person, matched by shared clones. The CDR3 loop reads CAISELGGVEKLFF. The DNA sequence is as follows: TGTGCCATCAGTGAATTGGGGGGCGTTGAAAAACTGTTTTTT.